This record covers a single TCR beta chain. Its antigen is not identified. Deletions cut 7 bases from V and 1 base from J, with 20 bases between. The germline V gene has CDR1 LNHDA and CDR2 SQIVND (reference sequence). The length of the CDR3 is 17 residues. This specimen comes from a study of OX40 agonist ivuxolimab in advanced cancers. Study as a whole: Patients received the agonistic anti-OX40 (CD134) antibody ivuxolimab. Enrollees could have had prior anti-PD-1, anti-PD-L1 or anti-CTLA-4 therapy, which about 42% had received. Dose-escalation cases comprised hepatocellular carcinoma, melanoma, renal cell or head and neck cancer. Regarding the study as a whole: What antigens the expanded peripheral T cells recognized was never established.

The assay was immunoSEQ multiplex PCR, and TCRdb's table has in-frame clones only and misses some. This table has roughly 62,000 clones, approximately 80% appearing once. The TCR sequence derives from an adult with an advanced solid tumor such as melanoma, head and neck, liver or kidney cancer. The chain has TRBV19 and TRBJ1-5; D unclear. Here the sequenced sample was CD4+ or CD8+ T cells sorted from blood, taken in a trial of the OX40 agonist ivuxolimab. CDR3 nucleotide sequence: TGTGCCAGTAAACTGGGGTGGGGAAGCGGGAGCAATCAGCCCCAGCATTTT. This gives the protein CASKLGWGSGSNQPQHF.